The T cell receptor beta chain under discussion was sequenced for a study of T cells after yellow fever vaccination. After removal of 1 base from V and 1 base from J, the junction contained 3 bases not matched to a gene. The length of the CDR3 is 16 residues. CDR1 LNHNV and CDR2 YYDKDF come from the germline V gene (reference sequence). Study-level findings and limits: The secondary response was weaker, and its peak arrived faster, on day 5 versus 15. Clonotype sharing between CD4 and CD8 compartments was small.

Conversion of TCR transcripts into cDNA relied on 5'RACE template switching, which added a universal primer site and UMIs. MiXCR was run by TCRdb on the 5' RACE reads, yielding one entry per CDR3 protein. Of fewer than 450,000 distinct CDR3 sequences in the sample, roughly 11% were seen once. Notes on this clonotype: What it binds is unknown.

The rearrangement joins TRBV15 to TRBJ2-3; 9 nucleotides match TRBD2. This sequence originates from a man aged 18 to 29 who received the YFV17D yellow fever vaccine. The starting material was PBMCs, obtained on the day of the first yellow fever vaccination. The chain's CDR3 is CATSRALAGGTDTQYF. CDR3 nucleotides: TGTGCCACCAGCAGAGCCTTAGCGGGGGGCACAGATACGCAGTATTTT.